This T cell receptor (beta chain) was obtained from a study of T cell responses to AZD1222 COVID-19 vaccine. The repertoire was sequenced with immunoSEQ multiplex PCR; TCRdb's copy has only in-frame clones and lacks some. Here the sample spans tens of thousands of clones, approximately 82% being singletons. Unmatched junction bases numbered 4, after V lost 0 bases and J lost 5 bases. The CDR3 loop spans 16 amino acids. Germline CDR1 reads LNHNV; CDR2 reads YYDKDF (reference sequence). The sample here was peripheral blood, taken on day 0 of AZD1222 vaccination. The chain employs TRBV15 and TRBJ2-1; TRBD2 aligns across 10 bases. This TCR derives from an adult in good health. The CDR3 spells CATSRDKAGGHNEQFF. The CDR3 DNA reads TGTGCCACCAGCAGAGATAAAGCGGGGGGGCACAATGAGCAGTTCTTC. Full variable domain (rest looked up from reference TRBV15 and TRBJ2-1): DAMVIQNPRYQVTQFGKPVTLSCSQTLNHNVMYWYQQKSSQAPKLLFHYYDKDFNNEADTPDNFQSRRPNTSFCFLDIRSPGLGDTAMYLCATSRDKAGGHNEQFFGPGTRLTVL.